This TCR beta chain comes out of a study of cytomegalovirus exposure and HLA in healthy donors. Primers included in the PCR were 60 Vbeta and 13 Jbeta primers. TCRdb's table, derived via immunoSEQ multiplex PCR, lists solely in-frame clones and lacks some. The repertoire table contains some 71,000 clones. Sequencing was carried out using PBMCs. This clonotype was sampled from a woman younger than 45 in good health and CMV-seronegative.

The CDR3 DNA reads as TGTGCCAGCAGCTCCGGACAGGCGAGCTCCTATAATTCACCCCTCCACTTT. This codes for CASSSGQASSYNSPLHF. This chain connects TRBV7-8 to TRBJ1-6, with 7 nucleotides matching TRBD1. Trimming removed 4 bases from V and 0 bases from J; junction bases left unmatched: 6. Looked up from germline, CDR1 is SGHVS and CDR2 is FQNEAQ. The CDR3 sequence is 17 residues long.